The 16 T cell receptor beta chains below come from one sample, sequenced in a study of graft-versus-host responses after intestinal transplantation. Generated by immunoSEQ multiplex PCR, the TCRdb table keeps only in-frame clones and is missing some. The sample shows some 14,000 clones, 80% to 90% of them seen only once. Sequencing used PBMCs, obtained after intestinal transplantation. All receptors derive from a human patient who received an intestinal transplant, so some T cells may come from the graft donor.

This clone has just a few counts. This sequence joins TRBV14 and TRBJ1-1; D remains ambiguous. The CDR3 is 13 amino acids. CDR1 is SGHDN, CDR2 FVKESK, per germline. Trimming pared 5 bases from V and 6 bases from J, leaving 13 bases between. This chain's CDR3 is CASSVGPLSEAFF. CDR3 sequence (DNA): TGTGCCAGCAGCGTCGGTCCCTTATCTGAAGCTTTCTTT.

The V gene is TRBV5-1, the J gene TRBJ2-1, with no clear D. Trimming took off 6 bases at V and 0 bases at J, with 7 bases between the two ends. The V gene's germline CDR1 is SGHRS and CDR2 YFSETQ. CDR3 size: 13 residues. This chain's CDR3 is CASTADSYNEQFF. CDR3 sequence (DNA): TGCGCCAGCACGGCGGACTCCTACAATGAGCAGTTCTTC.

The rearrangement links TRBV28 to TRBJ1-5; 8 nucleotides match TRBD1. With 8 bases clipped from V and 3 bases from J, the junction kept 6 bases outside the gene matches. There are 14 residues in the CDR3. In germline, CDR1 is MDHEN, CDR2 SYDVKM. The CDR3 loop reads CASLDRGFNQPQHF. In nucleotides, the CDR3 is TGTGCCAGCTTAGACAGGGGTTTCAATCAGCCCCAGCATTTT.

The chain carries TRBV9 and TRBJ2-2, with D possibly TRBD2 on 5 matching bases. Germline CDR1 reads SGDLS; CDR2 reads YYNGEE. This CDR3 contains 17 residues. Trimming removed 0 bases from V and 0 bases from J, with 12 bases in between. CDR3 nucleotides: TGTGCCAGCAGCGTAGGGGCGGGTGGAGCGAACACCGGGGAGCTGTTTTTT. Encoded protein: CASSVGAGGANTGELFF.

The CDR3 DNA reads as TGCAGCGTGAAGGGACTAGCGGGACCTATTAGCTCCTACAATGAGCAGTTCTTC. Translated, it gives CSVKGLAGPISSYNEQFF. J is TRBJ2-1 and V is TRBV29-1; 13 bases line up with TRBD2. The germline V gene has CDR1 SQVTM and CDR2 ANQGSEA. The CDR3 runs to 18 residues. With 6 bases clipped from V and 0 bases from J, the junction kept 11 bases outside the gene matches.

The chain employs TRBV15 and TRBJ2-7; 11 bases fit TRBD1. J was trimmed by 3 bases and V by 1 base; bases with no gene match: 5. CDR3 size: 16 residues. Germline V lookup: CDR1 LNHNV, CDR2 YYDKDF (reference sequence). For the CDR3, the DNA is TGTGCCACCAGCAGAGGAGGAGGGACAGGGGGCTACGAGCAGTACTTC. It encodes CATSRGGGTGGYEQYF.

The chain joins TRBV27 to TRBJ2-7; TRBD1 agrees at 7 bases. Germline values: CDR1 MNHEY, CDR2 SMNVEV (reference sequence). V was clipped by 2 bases and J by 6 bases; unmatched bases: 4. CDR3 length: 13 residues. As DNA, the CDR3 is TGTGCCAGCAGTTTACCGGGACAGCCCGAGCAGTACTTC. It encodes CASSLPGQPEQYF.

This chain uses TRBV27 with TRBJ1-2, with 8 bases identical to TRBD1. Germline trimming cut 9 bases from V and 4 bases from J; bases unmatched to any gene: 4. CDR3 length equals 12 residues. Germline values: CDR1 MNHEY, CDR2 SMNVEV (reference sequence). This chain's CDR3 is CASSTGGYGYTF. CDR3 bases: TGTGCCAGTTCTACAGGGGGCTATGGCTACACCTTC.

The chain employs TRBV7-9 and TRBJ2-7; 7 nucleotides align to TRBD2. This CDR3 is built from 17 residues. J lost 5 bases, V lost 1 base, and 14 bases had no gene match. Germline CDR1 is SEHNR and CDR2 is FQNEAQ (reference sequence). The CDR3 DNA is TGTGCCAGCAGCTTAGAGCAAGGGCGGGAGACCCTCCACGAGCAGTACTTC. Translation: CASSLEQGRETLHEQYF.

Within the sample, this clone is medium-sized. The chain is built from TRBV6-5 and TRBJ2-6; TRBD1 matches 7 bases. Germline V gene sequence: CDR1 MNHEY, CDR2 SVGAGI. V dropped 7 bases and J dropped 0; count of bases not matched to a gene: 0. The CDR3 has 14 residues. CDR3 DNA: TGTGCCAGCACAGGGGGCTCTGGGGCCAACGTCCTGACTTTC. Encoded protein: CASTGGSGANVLTF.

This sequence joins TRBV19 and TRBJ2-7; no clear D gene. The CDR3 is 14 amino acids. From germline, CDR1 is LNHDA and CDR2 SQIVND (reference sequence). Deletions cut 3 bases from V and 4 bases from J, with 13 bases between. CDR3 DNA: TGTGCCAGTAGTATGCAAGTGCACCCTTACGAGCAGTACTTC. It codes for CASSMQVHPYEQYF.

This clone was detected a few times. The V gene is TRBV11-2, the J gene TRBJ1-2; D gene uncertain. Trimming pared 2 bases from V and 2 bases from J, leaving 9 bases between. This CDR3 has 14 residues. Germline lookup yields CDR1 SGHAT and CDR2 FQNNGV. In DNA form, the CDR3 reads TGTGCCAGCAGCTTAAACCCGGGGAACTATGGCTACACCTTC. Translating it yields CASSLNPGNYGYTF. Full variable domain (missing parts from reference TRBV11-2 and TRBJ1-2): EAGVAQSPRYKIIEKRQSVAFWCNPISGHATLYWYQQILGQGPKLLIQFQNNGVVDDSQLPKDRFSAERLKGVDSTLKIQPAKLEDSAVYLCASSLNPGNYGYTFGSGTRLTVV.

The chain recombines TRBV5-4 with TRBJ2-7; D gene unclear. CDR1 and CDR2 (germline): SGHNT, YYREEE (reference sequence). Trimming removed 3 bases at V and 6 bases at J, with 13 bases between. CDR3 length: 13 residues. The CDR3, as DNA: TGTGCCAGCAGCTCCCACCCAGAACGCGAGCAGTACTTC. It yields the protein CASSSHPEREQYF.

This clone was counted once. The V call is TRBV19, the J call TRBJ1-5; D may be TRBD1 (6 bases). The CDR3 has 15 residues. CDR1 and CDR2 from the germline V gene are LNHDA and SQIVND (reference sequence). V dropped 6 bases and J dropped 0 bases, with 12 bases sitting between them. The CDR3, as DNA: TGTGCCAGTAGCCAGGACAGCAATAGCAATCAGCCCCAGCATTTT. Translation gives CASSQDSNSNQPQHF.

The chain uses TRBV6-5 and TRBJ2-1; 8 nucleotides align to TRBD2. Looked up from germline, CDR1 is MNHEY and CDR2 is SVGAGI. Trimming took 2 bases from V and 7 from J; bases not matched to a gene: 10. The CDR3 covers 16 residues. The CDR3 region is CASSYLRAGVYNEQFF. CDR3 sequence (DNA): TGTGCCAGCAGTTACCTAAGAGCGGGAGTGTATAATGAGCAGTTCTTC.

The chain recombines TRBV27 with TRBJ1-1, with D perhaps TRBD1 (5 bases). The germline V and J ends were trimmed by 2 bases and 1 base, with 14 bases remaining between them. Germline-derived CDR1 and CDR2 are MNHEY and SMNVEV (reference sequence). The CDR3 consists of 16 residues. The CDR3 loop reads CASSLRPGMRNTEAFF. DNA of the CDR3: TGTGCCAGCAGTTTACGCCCAGGGATGAGGAACACTGAAGCTTTCTTT.